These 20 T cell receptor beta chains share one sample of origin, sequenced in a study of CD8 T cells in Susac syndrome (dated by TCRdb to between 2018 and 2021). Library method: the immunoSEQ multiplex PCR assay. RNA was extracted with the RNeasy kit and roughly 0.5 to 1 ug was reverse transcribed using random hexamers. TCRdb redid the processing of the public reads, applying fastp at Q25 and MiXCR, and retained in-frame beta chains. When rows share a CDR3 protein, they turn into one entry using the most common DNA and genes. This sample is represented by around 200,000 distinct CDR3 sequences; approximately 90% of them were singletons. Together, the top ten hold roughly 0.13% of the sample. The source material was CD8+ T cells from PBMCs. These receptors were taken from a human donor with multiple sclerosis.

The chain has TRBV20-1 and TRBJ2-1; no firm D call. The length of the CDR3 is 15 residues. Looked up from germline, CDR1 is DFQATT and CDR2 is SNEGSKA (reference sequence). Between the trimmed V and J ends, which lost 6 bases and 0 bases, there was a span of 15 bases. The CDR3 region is CSASDGLSSYNEQFF. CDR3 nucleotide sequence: TGCAGTGCATCCGACGGCCTCAGCTCCTACAATGAGCAGTTCTTC.

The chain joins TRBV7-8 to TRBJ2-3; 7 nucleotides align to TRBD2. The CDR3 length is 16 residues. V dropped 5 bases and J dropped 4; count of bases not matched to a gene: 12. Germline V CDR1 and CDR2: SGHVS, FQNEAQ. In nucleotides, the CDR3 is TGTGCCAGCAGCCCATGGCTAGCGGTTAACGCAGATACGCAGTATTTT. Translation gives CASSPWLAVNADTQYF.

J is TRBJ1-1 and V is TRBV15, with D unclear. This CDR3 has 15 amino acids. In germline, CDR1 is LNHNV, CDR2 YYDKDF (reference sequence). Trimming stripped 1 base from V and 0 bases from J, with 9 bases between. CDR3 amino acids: CATSRVAALNTEAFF. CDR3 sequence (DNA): TGTGCCACCAGCAGAGTAGCAGCCTTGAACACTGAAGCTTTCTTT.

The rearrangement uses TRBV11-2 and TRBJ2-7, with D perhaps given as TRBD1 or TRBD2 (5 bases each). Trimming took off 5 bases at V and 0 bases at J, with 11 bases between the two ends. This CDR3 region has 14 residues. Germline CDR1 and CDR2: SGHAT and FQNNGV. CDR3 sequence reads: CASSPGTLSYEQYF. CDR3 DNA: TGTGCCAGCAGCCCCGGGACCCTCTCCTACGAGCAGTACTTC.

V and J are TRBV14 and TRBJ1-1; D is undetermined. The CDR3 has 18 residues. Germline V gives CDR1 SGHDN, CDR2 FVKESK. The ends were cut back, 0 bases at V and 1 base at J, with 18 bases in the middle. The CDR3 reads CASSQDFYLQHQNTEAFF. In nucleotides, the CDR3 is TGTGCCAGCAGCCAAGATTTTTATCTACAACACCAGAACACTGAAGCTTTCTTT.

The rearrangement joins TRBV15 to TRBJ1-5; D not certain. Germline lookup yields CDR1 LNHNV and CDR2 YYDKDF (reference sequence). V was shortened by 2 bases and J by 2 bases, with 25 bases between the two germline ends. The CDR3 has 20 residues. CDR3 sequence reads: CATSRQRDPPQGEGNQPQHF. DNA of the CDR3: TGTGCCACCAGCAGACAACGTGACCCACCACAAGGTGAAGGCAATCAGCCCCAGCATTTT.

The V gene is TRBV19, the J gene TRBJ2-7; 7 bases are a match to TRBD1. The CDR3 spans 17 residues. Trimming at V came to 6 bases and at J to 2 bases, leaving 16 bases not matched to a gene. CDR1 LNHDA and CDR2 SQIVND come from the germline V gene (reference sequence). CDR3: CASSRTGRTELPYEQYF. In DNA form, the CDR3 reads TGTGCCAGTAGCCGGACAGGTCGAACCGAATTACCCTACGAGCAGTACTTC. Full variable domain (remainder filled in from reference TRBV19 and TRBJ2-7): DGGITQSPKYLFRKEGQNVTLSCEQNLNHDAMYWYRQDPGQGLRLIYYSQIVNDFQKGDIAEGYSVSREKKESFPLTVTSAQKNPTAFYLCASSRTGRTELPYEQYFGPGTRLTVT.

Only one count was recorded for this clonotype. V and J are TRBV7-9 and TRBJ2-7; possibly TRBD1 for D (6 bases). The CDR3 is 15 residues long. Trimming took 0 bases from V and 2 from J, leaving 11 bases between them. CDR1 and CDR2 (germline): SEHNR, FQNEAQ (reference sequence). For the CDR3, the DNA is TGTGCCAGCAGCTTAGCGCCCGGACAGACCTACGAGCAGTACTTC. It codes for CASSLAPGQTYEQYF. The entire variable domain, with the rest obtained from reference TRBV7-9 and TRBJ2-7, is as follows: DTGVSQNPRHKITKRGQNVTFRCDPISEHNRLYWYRQTLGQGPEFLTYFQNEAQLEKSRLLSDRFSAERPKGSFSTLEIQRTEQGDSAMYLCASSLAPGQTYEQYFGPGTRLTVT.

CDR3 bases: TGTGCCAGCAGTTACCAGAACCGGGAAAACACCTTC. It encodes CASSYQNRENTF. The gene calls are TRBV6-2 or TRBV6-3 and TRBJ1-2, with no clear D. Trimming removed 2 bases at V and 12 bases at J, with 13 bases between. The CDR3 runs to 12 residues. Germline CDR1 MNHEY, CDR2 SVGEGT.

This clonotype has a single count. CDR3 nucleotide sequence: TGCAGTGTGGCCCATACAGGGGGTGCCACTGAAGCTTTCTTT. It codes for CSVAHTGGATEAFF. The chain joins TRBV20-1 to TRBJ1-1; TRBD1 agrees at 8 bases. Germline assignment: CDR1 DFQATT and CDR2 SNEGSKA (reference sequence). This CDR3 comprises 14 residues. V trimming: 7 bases; J trimming: 4 bases; junction bases outside the gene matches: 11.

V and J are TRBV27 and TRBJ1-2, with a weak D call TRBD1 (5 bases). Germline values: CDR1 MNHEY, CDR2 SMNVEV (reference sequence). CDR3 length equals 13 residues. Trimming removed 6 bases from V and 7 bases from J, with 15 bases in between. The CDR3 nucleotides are TGTGCCAGCAGATGGGGGGTCCAAGGTGGCTACACCTTC. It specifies CASRWGVQGGYTF.

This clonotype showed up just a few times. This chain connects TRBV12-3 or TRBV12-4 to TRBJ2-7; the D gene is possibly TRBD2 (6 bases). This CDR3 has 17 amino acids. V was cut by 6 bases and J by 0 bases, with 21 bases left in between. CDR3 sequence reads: CASSSKYRLGDSYEQYF. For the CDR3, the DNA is TGTGCCAGCAGCTCCAAGTACAGACTAGGGGACTCCTACGAGCAGTACTTC.

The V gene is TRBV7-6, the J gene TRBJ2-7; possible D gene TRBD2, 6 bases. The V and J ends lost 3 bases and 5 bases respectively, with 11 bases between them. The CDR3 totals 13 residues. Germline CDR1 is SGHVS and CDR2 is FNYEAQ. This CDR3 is CASSFATGDEQYF. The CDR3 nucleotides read TGTGCCAGCAGCTTCGCCACGGGGGACGAGCAGTACTTC.

CDR3 coding DNA: TGCGCCAGCAGCCAGGACGATAGCTCCTACAATGAGCAGTTCTTC. It is translated as CASSQDDSSYNEQFF. The chain links TRBV4-3 to TRBJ2-1; D remains unclear. Germline V gives CDR1 LGHNA, CDR2 YSLEER. V shed 3 bases and J shed 0 bases, with 9 bases lying between them. CDR3 length: 15 amino acids.

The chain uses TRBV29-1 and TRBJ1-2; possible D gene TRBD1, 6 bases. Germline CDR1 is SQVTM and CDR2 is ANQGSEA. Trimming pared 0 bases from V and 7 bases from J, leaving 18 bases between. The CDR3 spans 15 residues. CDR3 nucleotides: TGCAGCGTTGAAGATCTCGGCGGATTACAGGGTGGCTACACCTTC. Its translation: CSVEDLGGLQGGYTF.

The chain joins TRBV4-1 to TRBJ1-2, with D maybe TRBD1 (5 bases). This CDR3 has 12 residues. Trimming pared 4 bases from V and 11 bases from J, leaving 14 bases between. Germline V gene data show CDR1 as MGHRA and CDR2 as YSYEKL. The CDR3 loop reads CASSPPGPRYTF. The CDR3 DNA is TGCGCCAGCAGCCCTCCGGGGCCCCGGTACACCTTC.

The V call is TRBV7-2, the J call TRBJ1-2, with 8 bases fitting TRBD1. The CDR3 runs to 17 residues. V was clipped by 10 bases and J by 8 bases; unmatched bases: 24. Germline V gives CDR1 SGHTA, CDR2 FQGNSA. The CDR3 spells CANNQDDRGRLLNGYTF. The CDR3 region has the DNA TGTGCCAACAACCAAGACGACAGGGGCCGACTCCTGAACGGCTACACCTTC.

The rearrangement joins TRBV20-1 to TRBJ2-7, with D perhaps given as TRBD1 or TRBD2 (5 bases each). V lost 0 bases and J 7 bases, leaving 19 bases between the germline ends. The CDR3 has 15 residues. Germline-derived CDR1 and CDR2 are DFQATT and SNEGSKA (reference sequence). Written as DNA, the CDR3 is TGCAGTGCTAGAGAAGAGGGACCGCAACCGGTTGAGCAGTACTTC. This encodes CSAREEGPQPVEQYF.

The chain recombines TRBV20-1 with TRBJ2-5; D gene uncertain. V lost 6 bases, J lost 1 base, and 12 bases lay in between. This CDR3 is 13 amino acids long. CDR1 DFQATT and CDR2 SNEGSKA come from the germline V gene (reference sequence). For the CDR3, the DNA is TGCAGTGCCGTTCGAGAGTTCCAAGAGACCCAGTACTTC. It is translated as CSAVREFQETQYF.

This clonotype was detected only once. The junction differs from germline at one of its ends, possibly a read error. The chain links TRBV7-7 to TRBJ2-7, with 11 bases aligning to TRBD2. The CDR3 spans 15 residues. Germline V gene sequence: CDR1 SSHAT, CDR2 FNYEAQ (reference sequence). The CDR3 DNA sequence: TGTGCTAGCAGCGAACATAGCGGGAGGGCCTACGAGCAGTACTTC. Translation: CASSEHSGRAYEQYF.